One and the same sample provided the 21 T cell receptor beta chains below, sequenced in a study of OX40 agonist ivuxolimab in advanced cancers. Profiled with immunoSEQ multiplex PCR; TCRdb holds only in-frame clones, not every one. The profile shows about 49,000 clones, about 88% of them singletons. Sample: CD4+ or CD8+ T cells sorted from blood, taken in a trial of the OX40 agonist ivuxolimab. Every receptor here comes from an adult with an advanced solid tumor such as melanoma, head and neck, liver or kidney cancer.

The genes are TRBV9 and TRBJ2-3; D is uncertain. The CDR3 runs 15 residues. The V gene lost 0 bases and the J gene lost 2 bases, with 10 bases spanning the gap. The V gene's germline CDR1 is SGDLS and CDR2 YYNGEE. DNA for the CDR3: TGTGCCAGCAGCGTAGGGCCAGAATCCACAGATACGCAGTATTTT. Its protein is CASSVGPESTDTQYF.

The chain couples TRBV5-4 to TRBJ2-1, with TRBD1 as a possible D gene (5 bases). The V gene lost 3 bases and the J gene lost 8 bases, with 12 bases spanning the gap. CDR1 is SGHNT, CDR2 YYREEE, per germline (reference sequence). This CDR3 is built from 13 residues. The CDR3 spells CASSWQGRDEQFF. The CDR3 nucleotides are TGTGCCAGCAGCTGGCAGGGCCGGGATGAGCAGTTCTTC.

The chain couples TRBV4-1 to TRBJ2-1, with 9 positions matching TRBD2. This CDR3 has 16 amino acids. Unmatched junction bases numbered 8, after V lost 0 bases and J lost 8 bases. Germline CDR1 MGHRA, CDR2 YSYEKL. The CDR3 spells CASSQERASGRHEQFF. For the CDR3, the DNA is TGCGCCAGCAGCCAAGAAAGGGCGAGCGGGAGGCATGAGCAGTTCTTC.

This clone appeared a few times. This sample includes further DNA sequences coding for the same CDR3. The chain has TRBV7-2 and TRBJ1-2; D not certain. Germline assignment: CDR1 SGHTA and CDR2 FQGNSA. This CDR3 region has 14 residues. V lost 4 bases, J lost 0 bases, and 9 bases lay in between. The CDR3 loop reads CASSSDLANYGYTF. CDR3 coding DNA: TGTGCCAGCAGCTCGGACCTAGCTAACTATGGCTACACCTTC.

This chain uses TRBV18 with TRBJ2-5, with TRBD1 matching over 10 bases. Per germline, CDR1 KGHSH and CDR2 LQKENI. Trimming removed 2 bases from V and 4 bases from J; junction bases left unmatched: 7. The CDR3 is 16 residues long. Here the CDR3 reads CASSPTTGQGVETQYF. CDR3 DNA sequence: TGTGCCAGCTCACCAACCACCGGACAGGGGGTAGAGACCCAGTACTTC.

J is TRBJ1-2 and V is TRBV6-6; no clear D. Per the germline V gene, CDR1 is MNHNY and CDR2 is SVGAGI (reference sequence). The length of the CDR3 is 11 residues. The V end lost 5 bases, the J end lost 1 base, and 2 bases lay between the germline ends. The CDR3 nucleotides read TGTGCCAGCAGTAATAACTATGGCTACACCTTC. This encodes CASSNNYGYTF.

The chain combines TRBV10-1 with TRBJ1-2; perhaps TRBD1 as D (5 bases). V was trimmed by 0 bases and J by 7 bases, leaving 12 bases between them. CDR1 WNHNN and CDR2 SYGVQD come from the germline V gene (reference sequence). CDR3 length equals 14 residues. CDR3 loop: CASSESSGGAGYTF. The CDR3 DNA reads TGCGCCAGCAGTGAGTCTTCAGGAGGGGCTGGCTACACCTTC.

This chain links TRBV6-5 with TRBJ2-7; either TRBD1 or TRBD2 may supply D (7 bases each). In germline, CDR1 is MNHEY, CDR2 SVGAGI. The CDR3 runs to 15 residues. V shed 2 bases and J shed 5 bases, with 16 bases lying between them. The CDR3 region has the DNA TGTGCCAGCAGTTACCAGGGGGGGCTTTTGGACGAGCAGTACTTC. This sequence encodes CASSYQGGLLDEQYF.

Note on this clone: The sample holds other DNA sequences that translate to the same CDR3. The chain employs TRBV19 and TRBJ1-1; D unresolved. Trimming shortened V by 3 bases and J by 1 base, and 3 bases separated the two germline ends. This CDR3 contains 12 residues. Germline V lookup: CDR1 LNHDA, CDR2 SQIVND (reference sequence). The CDR3: CASSIRNTEAFF. As DNA, the CDR3 is TGTGCCAGTAGTATCCGGAACACTGAAGCTTTCTTT.

The chain carries TRBV28 and TRBJ1-4; D not resolved. The CDR3 runs to 15 residues. The germline V gene has CDR1 MDHEN and CDR2 SYDVKM. With 6 bases removed from V and 7 bases from J, the gap between germline ends came to 18 bases. The CDR3 bases are TGTGCCAGCAGCCAACCGGGAGGGCTGAGTGAAAAACTGTTTTTT. This gives the protein CASSQPGGLSEKLFF.

This clone has a single count. The CDR3 nucleotides are TGTGCCAGCAGCTACAAGCCCGGTGGCTCGGCAACTAATGAAAAACTGTTTTTT. As protein: CASSYKPGGSATNEKLFF. The chain is built from TRBV14 and TRBJ1-4, with D unclear. Germline CDR1 is SGHDN and CDR2 is FVKESK. V was cut by 5 bases and J by 0 bases, with 19 bases left in between. The CDR3 loop spans 18 amino acids.

The genes are TRBV6-1 and TRBJ1-1; D possibly corresponds to TRBD1 (5 bases). The V gene lost 3 bases and the J gene lost 1 base, with 6 bases spanning the gap. This CDR3 comprises 13 residues. Germline assignment: CDR1 MNHNS and CDR2 SASEGT. The CDR3 sequence: CASSDGGNTEAFF. The DNA of the CDR3 is TGTGCCAGCAGTGACGGGGGGAACACTGAAGCTTTCTTT.

This chain joins TRBV11-2 and TRBJ2-5; possible D gene TRBD2, 6 bases. V gave up 7 bases and J gave up 1 base, with 16 bases separating them. CDR1 is SGHAT, CDR2 FQNNGV, per germline. The CDR3 consists of 15 residues. CDR3 loop: CASKMTGAFQETQYF. The CDR3 DNA reads as TGTGCCAGCAAAATGACGGGAGCGTTCCAAGAGACCCAGTACTTC.

This clone was seen just once. The V gene is TRBV6-1, the J gene TRBJ2-1, with 12 bases identical to TRBD2. There are 14 residues in the CDR3. The V gene's germline CDR1 is MNHNS and CDR2 SASEGT. V was clipped by 7 bases and J by 6 bases; unmatched bases: 4. The chain's CDR3 is CASTRLAGANEQFF. Here the CDR3 DNA reads TGTGCCAGCACCAGACTAGCGGGAGCCAATGAGCAGTTCTTC.

The rearrangement uses TRBV28 and TRBJ1-2; D is ambiguous. CDR3 length: 14 residues. The V end was cut by 3 bases, the J end by 0 bases, with 8 bases between. CDR1 and CDR2 from the germline V gene are MDHEN and SYDVKM. The CDR3 here is CASSFRVSNYGYTF. CDR3 in DNA: TGTGCCAGCAGTTTTAGGGTATCTAACTATGGCTACACCTTC.

The chain links TRBV2 to TRBJ2-5, with D maybe TRBD2 (5 bases). Between the trimmed V and J ends, which lost 6 bases and 4 bases, there was a span of 9 bases. CDR3 length equals 12 residues. CDR1 and CDR2 (germline): SNHLY, FYNNEI. The CDR3 DNA is TGTGCCAGCAGCGGTGAGGGAGAGACCCAGTACTTC. Protein: CASSGEGETQYF.

The rearrangement uses TRBV2 and TRBJ1-6, with 9 bases matching TRBD1. The CDR3 extends over 15 amino acids. Per germline, CDR1 SNHLY and CDR2 FYNNEI. V was pared by 5 bases and J by 5 bases, with 4 bases of the junction left unmatched. The DNA of the CDR3 is TGTGCCAGCAGTCGAAGGACAGGGGATAATTCACCCCTCCACTTT. Residues: CASSRRTGDNSPLHF. Using reference TRBV2 and TRBJ1-6 for the parts outside the CDR3, the full variable domain is EPEVTQTPSHQVTQMGQEVILRCVPISNHLYFYWYRQILGQKVEFLVSFYNNEISEKSEIFDDQFSVERPDGSNFTLKIRSTKLEDSAMYFCASSRRTGDNSPLHFGNGTRLTVT.

The V and J genes are TRBV4-3 and TRBJ2-5, with D perhaps matching TRBD2 (6 bases). This CDR3 spans 13 amino acids. CDR1 and CDR2 from the germline V gene are LGHNA and YSLEER. Trimming took 1 base from V and 4 from J, leaving 7 bases between them. The CDR3 spells CASSQVGGETQYF. As DNA, the CDR3 is TGCGCCAGCAGCCAAGTGGGAGGAGAGACCCAGTACTTC.

This clone has just a few counts. The chain carries TRBV7-2 and TRBJ2-7, with a possible D match to TRBD1 (5 bases). Trimming cost V 1 base and J 3 bases, with 19 bases left between them. The CDR3 extends over 17 amino acids. The germline V gene encodes CDR1 SGHTA and CDR2 FQGNSA. This CDR3 reads CASSLVMGQGESYEQYF. CDR3 DNA sequence: TGTGCCAGCAGCTTAGTAATGGGGCAGGGTGAAAGCTACGAGCAGTACTTC.

This chain uses TRBV5-1 with TRBJ1-1; tentatively, D is TRBD1 (6 bases). V lost 4 bases and J lost 8, with 15 bases in between. The CDR3 spans 13 residues. Germline V CDR1 and CDR2: SGHRS, YFSETQ. The CDR3 here is CASSNSGTFEAFF. Written as DNA, the CDR3 is TGCGCCAGCAGCAACTCCGGGACATTCGAAGCTTTCTTT.

V and J are TRBV9 and TRBJ2-2; unclear D gene. Germline V gives CDR1 SGDLS, CDR2 YYNGEE. The length of the CDR3 is 13 residues. V lost 0 bases and J lost 6, with 6 bases in between. The CDR3 sequence: CASSVESAGELFF. The CDR3 DNA follows: TGTGCCAGCAGCGTAGAGTCGGCCGGGGAGCTGTTTTTT.